These 21 T cell receptor beta chains share one sample of origin, sequenced in a study of cytomegalovirus exposure and HLA in healthy donors (dated by TCRdb to 2015 to 2018). The method behind the library was the immunoSEQ multiplex PCR assay. TCRdb obtained this table from immuneACCESS and retained in-frame rearrangements with V and J assigned. These tables miss some clones; where compared with another copy, unresolved V genes account for less than half of the shortfall, and the remainder is unexplained. For this sample the table gives about 250,000 clones, of which roughly 84% were detected only once. The ten largest clonotypes hold about 12% of the sample. Specimen: PBMCs. The receptors were sampled from a man younger than 30 in good health and CMV-seropositive.

This chain connects TRBV19 to TRBJ2-7; 10 positions agree with TRBD2. V gave up 5 bases and J gave up 2 bases; unmatched junction bases: 9. The CDR3 loop spans 16 amino acids. The germline V gene has CDR1 LNHDA and CDR2 SQIVND (reference sequence). The CDR3 nucleotides are TGTGCCAGTAGTTCCGGACTAGCGGAGAGCCCCTACGAGCAGTACTTC. Translated, it gives CASSSGLAESPYEQYF.

CDR3 nucleotides: TGTGCCAGCAGTCCGCGGTCGTGGGGGGCTAATGGCTACACCTTC. It specifies CASSPRSWGANGYTF. The chain joins TRBV27 to TRBJ1-2; TRBD1 might be the D (6 bases). CDR1 MNHEY and CDR2 SMNVEV come from the germline V gene (reference sequence). The CDR3 is made up of 15 amino acids. The V end was cut by 5 bases, the J end by 6 bases, with 19 bases between.

The J gene is TRBJ2-1, the V gene TRBV5-1, with D possibly TRBD2 on 5 matching bases. V dropped 4 bases and J dropped 0 bases, with 17 bases sitting between them. The germline gives CDR1 SGHRS, CDR2 YFSETQ. The CDR3 is 17 residues long. As DNA, the CDR3 is TGCGCCAGCAGCCTCTCGGTGGGAGCGAGCTCCTACAATGAGCAGTTCTTC. This codes for CASSLSVGASSYNEQFF.

The chain carries TRBV28 and TRBJ2-7; 7 nucleotides line up with TRBD1. J gave up 9 bases and V 5 bases, and 7 bases lay outside the gene matches. The CDR3 length is 12 residues. In germline, CDR1 is MDHEN, CDR2 SYDVKM. The CDR3 DNA reads TGTGCCAGCAGTCTCCGAGACAGGGTGCAGTACTTC. Amino acid sequence: CASSLRDRVQYF.

The V gene is TRBV5-1, the J gene TRBJ2-7; the D gene is possibly TRBD1 (5 bases). Per germline, CDR1 SGHRS and CDR2 YFSETQ. V was trimmed by 3 bases and J by 2 bases, leaving 12 bases between them. The CDR3 runs 14 residues. CDR3 nucleotides: TGCGCCAGCAGCTCGGACACCAGTCCCTACGAGCAGTACTTC. Amino acids: CASSSDTSPYEQYF.

This chain uses TRBV10-3 with TRBJ2-3; D remains ambiguous. The V gene lost 10 bases and the J gene lost 0 bases, with 14 bases spanning the gap. This CDR3 is built from 14 residues. The V gene's germline CDR1 is ENHRY and CDR2 SYGVKD. This chain's CDR3 is CATQLGPSTDTQYF. The CDR3 bases are TGTGCCACGCAGCTAGGTCCTAGCACAGATACGCAGTATTTT.

The chain is built from TRBV30 and TRBJ1-4; 9 nucleotides match TRBD1. CDR1 and CDR2 from the germline V gene are GTSNPN and SVGIG (reference sequence). With V trimmed by 8 bases and J by 4 bases, 2 bases remained unmatched. The CDR3 contains 12 residues. This CDR3 reads CAMDRGNEKLFF. Written as DNA, the CDR3 is TGTGCCATGGACAGGGGTAATGAAAAACTGTTTTTT. Full variable domain (remainder filled in from reference TRBV30 and TRBJ1-4): SQTIHQWPATLVQPVGSPLSLECTVEGTSNPNLYWYRQAAGRGLQLLFYSVGIGQISSEVPQNLSASRPQDRQFILSSKKLLLSDSGFYLCAMDRGNEKLFFGSGTQLSVL.

The V call is TRBV25-1, the J call TRBJ2-1, with 8 positions matching TRBD2. The CDR3 sequence is 14 residues long. The trim removed 5 bases at V and 5 bases at J, leaving 5 bases unmatched. In germline, CDR1 is MGHDK, CDR2 SYGVNS. In DNA, the CDR3 is TGTGCCAGCAGTTCCGCGGGAGGACACAATGAGCAGTTCTTC. Its translation is CASSSAGGHNEQFF.

The rearrangement links TRBV7-9 to TRBJ2-1; 7 bases agree with TRBD2. Trimming removed 6 bases from V and 8 bases from J; junction bases left unmatched: 10. In germline, CDR1 is SEHNR, CDR2 FQNEAQ (reference sequence). The CDR3 runs 14 residues. The CDR3: CASRPSGPPDEQFF. The CDR3 DNA follows: TGTGCCAGCAGACCTAGCGGACCTCCGGATGAGCAGTTCTTC.

This sequence joins TRBV19 and TRBJ2-7, with 9 bases matching TRBD1. CDR3 size: 14 residues. V lost 10 bases and J lost 7; bases outside the gene matches: 14. CDR1 and CDR2 (germline): LNHDA, SQIVND (reference sequence). This CDR3 reads CATQRTGDPMEQYF. The CDR3 nucleotides read TGTGCCACCCAGAGGACAGGGGACCCCATGGAGCAGTACTTC.

The J gene is TRBJ1-3, the V gene TRBV6-5; possibly TRBD1 for D (5 bases). The germline V gene encodes CDR1 MNHEY and CDR2 SVGAGI. V shed 8 bases and J shed 1 base, with 9 bases lying between them. The CDR3 has 13 amino acids. CDR3 amino acids: CASSGDSGNTIYF. Here the CDR3 DNA reads TGTGCCAGCTCGGGGGATTCTGGAAACACCATATATTTT.

The J gene is TRBJ1-1, the V gene TRBV6-5; D is unclear. The CDR3 length is 15 residues. The germline V gene encodes CDR1 MNHEY and CDR2 SVGAGI. Trimming removed 0 bases at V and 3 bases at J, with 11 bases between. The CDR3 region is CASSYSNRMDTEAFF. CDR3 nucleotides: TGTGCCAGCAGTTACTCGAACAGAATGGACACTGAAGCTTTCTTT.

CDR3 nucleotides: TGCGCCAGCAGCTCTAGCGGGAGCTCCTACAATGAGCAGTTCTTC. It specifies CASSSSGSSYNEQFF. The rearrangement uses TRBV10-1 and TRBJ2-1, with 10 bases that match TRBD2. The CDR3 extends over 15 amino acids. Germline-derived CDR1 and CDR2 are WNHNN and SYGVQD (reference sequence). The V gene end was trimmed by 6 bases and the J gene end by 0 bases; junction bases not matched to a gene: 2.

CDR3: CASSLVFRGNPFF. The CDR3 region has the DNA TGCGCCAGCAGCTTGGTATTCAGGGGGAACCCGTTCTTC. The J gene is TRBJ2-1, the V gene TRBV5-1; 7 nucleotides match TRBD1. Trimming cost V 0 bases and J 15 bases; bases outside gene matches: 9. This CDR3 region has 13 residues. Germline assignment: CDR1 SGHRS and CDR2 YFSETQ.

The chain joins TRBV2 to TRBJ1-1, with D perhaps TRBD1 (6 bases). From germline, CDR1 is SNHLY and CDR2 FYNNEI. Trimming left V 3 bases short and J 3 bases short, with 11 bases between. This CDR3 has 14 amino acids. The CDR3 nucleotides read TGTGCCAGCAGTGAGCAGGGGAGGGACACTGAAGCTTTCTTT. It yields the protein CASSEQGRDTEAFF.

The V call is TRBV5-1, the J call TRBJ2-5, with D unclear. V was trimmed by 0 bases and J by 1 base, leaving 4 bases between them. CDR1 is SGHRS and CDR2 is YFSETQ in the germline V gene. The CDR3 runs 13 residues. The CDR3 nucleotides are TGCGCCAGCAGCTTGGCCATCCAAGAGACCCAGTACTTC. Amino acid sequence: CASSLAIQETQYF.

V and J are TRBV15 and TRBJ2-7; D is perhaps TRBD1 (6 bases). Germline V gives CDR1 LNHNV, CDR2 YYDKDF (reference sequence). The CDR3 consists of 16 residues. Trimming removed 3 bases from V and 2 bases from J, with 17 bases in between. The CDR3 bases are TGTGCCACCAGCAGCCTTTCTTCGGGACAACCCTACGAGCAGTACTTC. It is translated as CATSSLSSGQPYEQYF.

This chain joins TRBV29-1 and TRBJ2-4; D is possibly TRBD1 (5 bases). CDR3 length: 12 residues. Germline values: CDR1 SQVTM, CDR2 ANQGSEA. V lost 4 bases, J lost 6 bases, and 10 bases lay in between. The CDR3 bases are TGCAGCGTTGTGCAGGGATCAAACATTCAGTACTTC. Translation gives CSVVQGSNIQYF.

The genes are TRBV29-1 and TRBJ1-2, with D hard to call. This CDR3 spans 13 amino acids. V lost 1 base to trimming and J lost 0 bases, with 6 bases between them. Per the germline V gene, CDR1 is SQVTM and CDR2 is ANQGSEA. The CDR3: CSVEVETNYGYTF. In DNA, the CDR3 is TGCAGCGTTGAAGTCGAGACTAACTATGGCTACACCTTC.

The chain recombines TRBV6-5 with TRBJ1-5; unclear D gene. The germline CDR1 and CDR2 sequences are MNHEY and SVGAGI. The V end was cut by 0 bases, the J end by 7 bases, with 13 bases between. The CDR3 is made up of 15 amino acids. The DNA of the CDR3 is TGTGCCAGCAGTTACTCGAGGCTGGGAGAACAGCCCCAGCATTTT. Translated: CASSYSRLGEQPQHF.

This clone was detected only a few times. Additional DNA sequences in this sample encode the identical CDR3. The CDR3 coding sequence is TGTGCCACCAGCAGAGATATGGGATACGAGCAGTACTTC. Translation: CATSRDMGYEQYF. The chain recombines TRBV15 with TRBJ2-7; no reliable D call. Trimming shortened V by 0 bases and J by 4 bases, and 7 bases separated the two germline ends. The CDR3 runs to 13 residues. CDR1 and CDR2 from the germline V gene are LNHNV and YYDKDF (reference sequence). Full variable domain (remainder filled in from reference TRBV15 and TRBJ2-7): DAMVIQNPRYQVTQFGKPVTLSCSQTLNHNVMYWYQQKSSQAPKLLFHYYDKDFNNEADTPDNFQSRRPNTSFCFLDIRSPGLGDTAMYLCATSRDMGYEQYFGPGTRLTVT.